Listed here are 27 T cell receptor beta chains from one sample, sequenced in a study of OX40 agonist ivuxolimab in advanced cancers. Library construction relied on the immunoSEQ multiplex PCR assay. The table was pulled from immuneACCESS by TCRdb, which kept in-frame rearrangements only. Such tables lose some clones; where checked, under half of the loss comes from unresolved V genes, and the rest has no known cause. A total of tens of thousands of clones appear in this sample, 75% to 90% of them only once. Approximately 11% of the sample rests with the top ten. The source material was CD4+ or CD8+ T cells sorted from blood, sampled in a trial of the OX40 agonist ivuxolimab. These receptor sequences come from an adult with an advanced solid tumor such as melanoma, head and neck, liver or kidney cancer.

This chain connects TRBV19 to TRBJ1-2; D not certain. CDR3 length: 13 residues. Trimming shortened V by 5 bases and J by 7 bases, and 14 bases separated the two germline ends. Germline assignment: CDR1 LNHDA and CDR2 SQIVND (reference sequence). The CDR3 here is CASSFGPTSGYTF. The DNA of the CDR3 is TGTGCCAGTAGTTTTGGGCCGACGAGTGGCTACACCTTC.

The chain is built from TRBV5-1 and TRBJ1-4; D gene ambiguous. This CDR3 comprises 13 residues. CDR1 and CDR2 (germline): SGHRS, YFSETQ. V lost 0 bases and J 8 bases, leaving 8 bases between the germline ends. CDR3 nucleotides: TGCGCCAGCAGCTTGGCCTTGGAGGAAAAACTGTTTTTT. The encoded protein is CASSLALEEKLFF.

This clone was seen a few times. The rearrangement joins TRBV7-9 to TRBJ1-2; D is ambiguous. The CDR3 sequence is 15 residues long. The germline gives CDR1 SEHNR, CDR2 FQNEAQ (reference sequence). Deletions cut 2 bases from V and 2 bases from J, with 12 bases between. The CDR3 DNA sequence: TGTGCCAGCAGCTTATTCCAGAGTTCCAACTATGGCTACACCTTC. The encoded protein is CASSLFQSSNYGYTF.

This chain connects TRBV9 to TRBJ2-1; D might be TRBD2 (6 bases). V lost 3 bases to trimming and J lost 9 bases, with 19 bases between them. Germline CDR1 SGDLS, CDR2 YYNGEE. The CDR3 is made up of 15 amino acids. The CDR3 DNA is TGTGCCAGCAGCGCGAGAGCGGGCGCCGCAGGTGAGCAGTTCTTC. It encodes CASSARAGAAGEQFF. Drawing the rest from reference TRBV9 and TRBJ2-1, the complete variable domain is DSGVTQTPKHLITATGQRVTLRCSPRSGDLSVYWYQQSLDQGLQFLIQYYNGEERAKGNILERFSAQQFPDLHSELNLSSLELGDSALYFCASSARAGAAGEQFFGPGTRLTVL.

The chain couples TRBV20-1 to TRBJ1-5; D is unclear. CDR1 and CDR2 from the germline V gene are DFQATT and SNEGSKA (reference sequence). This CDR3 is 11 amino acids long. V lost 3 bases and J 11 bases, leaving 11 bases between the germline ends. This CDR3 is CSASARFTQHF. CDR3 sequence (DNA): TGCAGTGCTAGCGCTCGATTTACCCAGCATTTT.

This chain links TRBV28 with TRBJ1-4, with D perhaps TRBD1 (6 bases). Looked up from germline, CDR1 is MDHEN and CDR2 is SYDVKM. The CDR3 contains 14 residues. Trimming took off 5 bases at V and 4 bases at J, with 11 bases between the two ends. The chain's CDR3 is CASSRQDLNEKLFF. The CDR3 nucleotides are TGTGCCAGCAGTAGACAGGACCTTAATGAAAAACTGTTTTTT.

The chain combines TRBV5-1 with TRBJ2-7; TRBD2 is a possible D gene (6 bases). Per the germline V gene, CDR1 is SGHRS and CDR2 is YFSETQ. This CDR3 is 14 amino acids long. Trimming stripped 2 bases from V and 0 bases from J, with 9 bases between. CDR3 residues: CASSFSGTSYEQYF. Written as DNA, the CDR3 is TGCGCCAGCAGCTTTAGCGGAACCTCCTACGAGCAGTACTTC.

The J gene is TRBJ2-2, the V gene TRBV18; no clear D gene. The V gene lost 5 bases and the J gene lost 0 bases, with 19 bases spanning the gap. The length of the CDR3 is 18 residues. In germline, CDR1 is KGHSH, CDR2 LQKENI. The CDR3 here is CASSSYPPLGANTGELFF. In DNA form, the CDR3 reads TGTGCCAGCTCATCATACCCCCCGCTTGGCGCGAACACCGGGGAGCTGTTTTTT.

The gene calls are TRBV7-2 and TRBJ2-2, with a tentative D call TRBD1 (6 bases). V shed 3 bases and J shed 6 bases, with 8 bases lying between them. Germline CDR1 and CDR2: SGHTA and FQGNSA. The CDR3 extends over 13 amino acids. CDR3: CASSLGAPGELFF. CDR3 nucleotide sequence: TGTGCCAGCAGCTTGGGGGCCCCCGGGGAGCTGTTTTTT. The variable domain in full, completed from reference TRBV7-2 and TRBJ2-2, reads GAGVSQSPSNKVTEKGKDVELRCDPISGHTALYWYRQSLGQGLEFLIYFQGNSAPDKSGLPSDRFSAERTGGSVSTLTIQRTQQEDSAVYLCASSLGAPGELFFGEGSRLTVL.

The chain is built from TRBV21-1 and TRBJ1-1; the D segment call TRBD1 is taken from the table without a DNA check. TRBV21-1 is marked as a pseudogene. This CDR3 region has 13 residues. The CDR3 bases are TGTGCCAGCCGACAGGGGTGTTCCACTGAAGCTTTCTTT. This gives the protein CASRQGCSTEAFF.

In its sample, this clone was seen once. The chain carries TRBV28 and TRBJ2-7; D unclear. CDR1 and CDR2 from the germline V gene are MDHEN and SYDVKM. Trimming took 3 bases from V and 6 from J, leaving 9 bases between them. The CDR3 runs to 12 residues. The CDR3 sequence: CASSLFLSEQYF. CDR3 DNA sequence: TGTGCCAGCAGTTTGTTTTTATCCGAGCAGTACTTC.

The V gene is TRBV28, the J gene TRBJ1-5; 11 nucleotides match TRBD1. Germline V gene sequence: CDR1 MDHEN, CDR2 SYDVKM. J lost 5 bases, V lost 2 bases, and 2 bases had no gene match. This CDR3 is 15 amino acids long. The CDR3 region is CASSLPGQGDQPQHF. Written as DNA, the CDR3 is TGTGCCAGCAGTTTACCGGGACAGGGGGATCAGCCCCAGCATTTT.

Turning to this clone: This CDR3 is also generated by other DNA sequences in the sample. V is TRBV28 and J is TRBJ2-7; TRBD1 is a possible D gene (5 bases). With 6 bases removed from V and 3 bases from J, the gap between germline ends came to 18 bases. Looked up from germline, CDR1 is MDHEN and CDR2 is SYDVKM. This CDR3 is 15 amino acids long. CDR3 nucleotides: TGTGCCAGCAGCTATGACAGAACCCAATACTACGAGCAGTACTTC. This sequence encodes CASSYDRTQYYEQYF.

The gene calls are TRBV18 and TRBJ1-2, with 11 nucleotides matching TRBD1. CDR1 and CDR2 (germline): KGHSH, LQKENI. This CDR3 has 14 residues. V lost 6 bases to trimming and J lost 6 bases; unmatched junction nucleotides: 6. CDR3: CASSGQGAQNGYTF. Written as DNA, the CDR3 is TGTGCCAGCTCCGGACAGGGGGCCCAAAATGGCTACACCTTC.

The chain is built from TRBV28 and TRBJ2-7; 7 bases fit TRBD2. CDR3 size: 15 residues. V was clipped by 4 bases and J by 0 bases; unmatched bases: 6. Per the germline V gene, CDR1 is MDHEN and CDR2 is SYDVKM. CDR3 region: CASSSLLAYSYEQYF. The CDR3 DNA is TGTGCCAGCAGTTCCTTACTAGCGTACTCCTACGAGCAGTACTTC.

The rearrangement uses TRBV7-8 and TRBJ2-4, with 7 bases identical to TRBD1. The J segment lost 4 bases and the V segment lost 5 bases, leaving 5 bases of the junction unmatched. Per germline, CDR1 SGHVS and CDR2 FQNEAQ. The CDR3 spans 14 residues. In nucleotides, the CDR3 is TGTGCCAGCAGCCTACCGGGACAGAAAAACATTCAGTACTTC. Translating gives CASSLPGQKNIQYF.

V usage is TRBV19 and J usage is TRBJ2-3, with TRBD1 matching over 11 bases. V gave up 6 bases and J gave up 8 bases; unmatched junction bases: 7. The CDR3 runs to 14 residues. From germline, CDR1 is LNHDA and CDR2 SQIVND (reference sequence). CDR3: CASSGTGGQVTQYF. The CDR3 DNA is TGTGCCAGTAGCGGGACAGGGGGTCAAGTTACGCAGTATTTT.

Here the CDR3 reads CASSPTGNNSPLHF. Written as DNA, the CDR3 is TGTGCCAGCAGCCCGACAGGGAATAATTCACCCCTCCACTTT. The chain is built from TRBV5-4 and TRBJ1-6, with 7 nucleotides matching TRBD1. Per germline, CDR1 SGHNT and CDR2 YYREEE (reference sequence). Trimming cost V 4 bases and J 5 bases; bases outside gene matches: 3. The CDR3 has 14 amino acids.

The rearrangement joins TRBV11-2 to TRBJ1-2; 7 bases align to TRBD1. The V gene's germline CDR1 is SGHAT and CDR2 FQNNGV. Trimming removed 0 bases from V and 12 bases from J; junction bases left unmatched: 7. CDR3 size: 13 residues. CDR3 nucleotide sequence: TGTGCCAGCAGCTTAGATTGGGACAGACTAAACACCTTC. This codes for CASSLDWDRLNTF.

The chain has TRBV10-1 and TRBJ1-1; no reliable D call. The CDR3 spans 14 residues. V was shortened by 4 bases and J by 1 base, with 10 bases between the two germline ends. From germline, CDR1 is WNHNN and CDR2 SYGVQD (reference sequence). As DNA, the CDR3 is TGCGCCAGCAGTGCCGGTGGGTCGAACACTGAAGCTTTCTTT. Translating gives CASSAGGSNTEAFF.

The chain uses TRBV28 and TRBJ2-3, with 8 bases matching TRBD1. Unmatched junction bases numbered 6, after V lost 0 bases and J lost 4 bases. The CDR3 is 16 residues long. CDR1 MDHEN and CDR2 SYDVKM come from the germline V gene. The CDR3 here is CASSLWGDRRSDTQYF. The CDR3 nucleotides read TGTGCCAGCAGTTTATGGGGGGACAGGAGGTCAGATACGCAGTATTTT. Full variable domain (remainder filled in from reference TRBV28 and TRBJ2-3): DVKVTQSSRYLVKRTGEKVFLECVQDMDHENMFWYRQDPGLGLRLIYFSYDVKMKEKGDIPEGYSVSREKKERFSLILESASTNQTSMYLCASSLWGDRRSDTQYFGPGTRLTVL.

The CDR3 loop is CASSVRSGLSTDTQYF. The CDR3, as DNA: TGTGCCAGCAGCGTAAGGTCCGGACTTAGCACAGATACGCAGTATTTT. J is TRBJ2-3 and V is TRBV9, with D possibly TRBD2 on 5 matching bases. The CDR3 is 16 amino acids. Per germline, CDR1 SGDLS and CDR2 YYNGEE. Trimming shortened V by 1 base and J by 0 bases, and 12 bases separated the two germline ends.

This chain joins TRBV5-1 and TRBJ2-3, with D perhaps TRBD2 (6 bases). The germline gives CDR1 SGHRS, CDR2 YFSETQ. The germline V and J ends were trimmed by 6 bases and 1 base, with 15 bases remaining between them. The CDR3 loop spans 15 amino acids. The CDR3 protein is CASILGPGGTDTQYF. In nucleotides, the CDR3 is TGCGCCAGCATCCTGGGACCGGGGGGCACAGATACGCAGTATTTT.

This clone was found a few times. The CDR3 is CASRGYNEQFF. The DNA of the CDR3 is TGTGCCAGCAGGGGATACAATGAGCAGTTCTTC. The rearrangement joins TRBV11-2 to TRBJ2-1; D is uncertain. Germline V gene data show CDR1 as SGHAT and CDR2 as FQNNGV. The CDR3 sequence is 11 residues long. Trimming left V 6 bases short and J 4 bases short, with 4 bases between.

This clone appeared once. The J gene is TRBJ2-2, the V gene TRBV29-1; D assignment may be TRBD1 or TRBD2 (6 bases each). V dropped 4 bases and J dropped 1 base, with 13 bases sitting between them. CDR1 and CDR2 from the germline V gene are SQVTM and ANQGSEA. This CDR3 comprises 15 residues. CDR3 residues: CSVGTGGGNTGELFF. CDR3 in DNA: TGCAGCGTTGGAACCGGAGGGGGGAACACCGGGGAGCTGTTTTTT.

The rearrangement joins TRBV7-2 to TRBJ2-7, with a possible D match to TRBD1 (6 bases). Trimming left V 0 bases short and J 2 bases short, with 11 bases between. The CDR3 loop spans 15 amino acids. Looked up from germline, CDR1 is SGHTA and CDR2 is FQGNSA. CDR3 sequence: CASSLAPGQTYEQYF. The CDR3 DNA reads TGTGCCAGCAGCTTAGCGCCCGGACAGACCTACGAGCAGTACTTC.

The chain employs TRBV6-1 and TRBJ2-1; D gene uncertain. Germline CDR1 is MNHNS and CDR2 is SASEGT. CDR3 length: 15 residues. Deletions cut 4 bases from V and 4 bases from J, with 14 bases between. In nucleotides, the CDR3 is TGTGCCAGCAGTGTGCACAGCGCTGCGTACAATGAGCAGTTCTTC. Protein sequence: CASSVHSAAYNEQFF.